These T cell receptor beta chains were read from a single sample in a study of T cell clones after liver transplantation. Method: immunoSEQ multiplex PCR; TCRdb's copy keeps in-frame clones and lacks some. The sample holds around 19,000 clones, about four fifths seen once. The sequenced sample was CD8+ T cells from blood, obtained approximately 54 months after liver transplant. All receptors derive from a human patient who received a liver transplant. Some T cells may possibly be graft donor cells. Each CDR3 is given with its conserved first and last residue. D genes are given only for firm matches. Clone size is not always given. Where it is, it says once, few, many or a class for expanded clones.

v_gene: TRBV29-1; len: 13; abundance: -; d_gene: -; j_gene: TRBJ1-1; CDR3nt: TGCAGCGTTGAGGGAGGGGTTATCGCTGAAGCTTTCTTT; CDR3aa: CSVEGGVIAEAFF
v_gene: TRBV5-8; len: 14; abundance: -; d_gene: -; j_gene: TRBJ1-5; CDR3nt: TGTGCCAGCAGCTCGGGCCTACCCAATCAGCCCCAGCATTTT; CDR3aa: CASSSGLPNQPQHF
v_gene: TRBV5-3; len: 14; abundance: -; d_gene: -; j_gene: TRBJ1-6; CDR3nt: TGTGCCAGCAGCTTAGGGGACCGAGGTTCGGCCCTCCACTTT; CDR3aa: CASSLGDRGSALHF
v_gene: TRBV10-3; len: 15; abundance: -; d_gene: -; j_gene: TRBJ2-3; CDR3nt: TGTGCCATCAGTGAGTCGTCTCACAGCTCAGATACGCAGTATTTT; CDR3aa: CAISESSHSSDTQYF
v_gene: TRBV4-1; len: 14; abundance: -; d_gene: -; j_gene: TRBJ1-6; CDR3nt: TGCGCCAGCAACATCGCGGGGGGGTATTCACCCCTCCACTTT; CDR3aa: CASNIAGGYSPLHF
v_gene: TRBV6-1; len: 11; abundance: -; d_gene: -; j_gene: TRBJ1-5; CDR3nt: TGTGCCAGCAGTGTGCCCTGGCCCCAGCATTTT; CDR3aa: CASSVPWPQHF
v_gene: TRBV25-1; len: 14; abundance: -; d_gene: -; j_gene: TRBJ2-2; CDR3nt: TGTGCCAGCAGTGAATATAGGGTGGCCGGGGAGCTGTTTTTT; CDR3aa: CASSEYRVAGELFF
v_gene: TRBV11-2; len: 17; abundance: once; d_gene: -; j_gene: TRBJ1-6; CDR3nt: TGTGCCAGCAGCTTAGCTGGACGCGAATACTATAATTCACCCCTCCACTTT; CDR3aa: CASSLAGREYYNSPLHF
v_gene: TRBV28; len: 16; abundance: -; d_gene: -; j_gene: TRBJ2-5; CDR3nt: TGTGCCAGCAGTCCTCAGGGGGGGGCTGGTCAAGAGACCCAGTACTTC; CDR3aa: CASSPQGGAGQETQYF
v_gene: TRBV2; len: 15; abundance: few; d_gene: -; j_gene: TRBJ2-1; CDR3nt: TGTGCCAGCAGCACGGACTCGAGCTCCTACAATGAGCAGTTCTTC; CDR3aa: CASSTDSSSYNEQFF
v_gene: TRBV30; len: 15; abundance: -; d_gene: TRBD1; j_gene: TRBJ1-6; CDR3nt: TGTGCCTGGAGTGCAAGGGGGCAAGGTAATTCACCCCTCCACTTT; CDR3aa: CAWSARGQGNSPLHF
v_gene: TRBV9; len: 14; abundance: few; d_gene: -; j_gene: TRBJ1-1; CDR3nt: TGTGCCAGCAGCGTCGGGGGAATGAACACTGAAGCTTTCTTT; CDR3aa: CASSVGGMNTEAFF
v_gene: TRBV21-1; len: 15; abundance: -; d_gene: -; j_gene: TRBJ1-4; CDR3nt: TGTGCCAGCAGCACAGGGGCACAGGGGAATGAAAAACTGTTTTTT; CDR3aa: CASSTGAQGNEKLFF
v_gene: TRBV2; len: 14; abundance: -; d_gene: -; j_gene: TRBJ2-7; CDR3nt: TGTGCCAGCAGTGAAGGTTTGACGACCCACGAGCAGTACTTC; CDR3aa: CASSEGLTTHEQYF
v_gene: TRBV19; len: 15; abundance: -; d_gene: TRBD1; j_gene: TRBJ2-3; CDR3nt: TGTGCCAGTAGTCCCCTACAGGGGGCGACAGATACGCAGTATTTT; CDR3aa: CASSPLQGATDTQYF
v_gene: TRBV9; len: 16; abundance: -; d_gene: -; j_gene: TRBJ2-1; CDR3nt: TGTGCCAGCAGCGTAGTTCTACAGGGTTCATACAATGAGCAGTTCTTC; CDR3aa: CASSVVLQGSYNEQFF
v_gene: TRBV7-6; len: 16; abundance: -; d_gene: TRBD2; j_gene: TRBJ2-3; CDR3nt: TGTGCCAGCAGCTTAGGACTAGCGGGGGGGGCAGATACGCAGTATTTT; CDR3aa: CASSLGLAGGADTQYF
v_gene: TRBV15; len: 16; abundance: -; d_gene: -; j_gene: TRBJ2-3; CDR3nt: TGTGCCACTGGCCCCAACTCTGGGTCTAGCACAGATACGCAGTATTTT; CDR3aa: CATGPNSGSSTDTQYF
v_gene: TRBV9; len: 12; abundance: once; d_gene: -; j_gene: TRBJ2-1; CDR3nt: TGTGCCAGCAGCCCCCCAGGGATTGAGCAGTTCTTC; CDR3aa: CASSPPGIEQFF
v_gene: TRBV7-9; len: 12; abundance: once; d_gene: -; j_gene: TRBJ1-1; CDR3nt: TGTGCCAGCAGCTTAGCGGCCGGGGAAGCTTTCTTT; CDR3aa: CASSLAAGEAFF
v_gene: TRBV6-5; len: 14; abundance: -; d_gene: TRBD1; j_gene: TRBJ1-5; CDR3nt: TGTGCCAGCAAGAGACAGGGAGGCAATCAGCCCCAGCATTTT; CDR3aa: CASKRQGGNQPQHF
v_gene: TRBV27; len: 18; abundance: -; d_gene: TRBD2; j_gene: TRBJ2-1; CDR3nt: TGTGCCAGCAGTTTAAGCGGGGGATACGGTAGAACCTACAATGAGCAGTTCTTC; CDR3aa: CASSLSGGYGRTYNEQFF
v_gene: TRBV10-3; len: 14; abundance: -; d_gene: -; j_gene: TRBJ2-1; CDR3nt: TGTGCCATCAGTGAGTCGACTAGGCCTCGTGAGCAGTTCTTC; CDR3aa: CAISESTRPREQFF
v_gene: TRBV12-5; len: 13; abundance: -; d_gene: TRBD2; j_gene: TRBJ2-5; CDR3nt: TGTGCTAGTGGTTGGGGACTAGCCGAGACCCAGTACTTC; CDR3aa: CASGWGLAETQYF
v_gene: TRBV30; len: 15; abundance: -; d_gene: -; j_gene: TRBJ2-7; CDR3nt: TGTGCCTGGAGTGTATCGCCGGGGCACTCCTACGAGCAGTACTTC; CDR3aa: CAWSVSPGHSYEQYF
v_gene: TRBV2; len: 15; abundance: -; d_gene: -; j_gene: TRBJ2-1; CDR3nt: TGTGCCAGCTTTTCCCGGGACTCATACTACAATGAGCAGTTCTTC; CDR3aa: CASFSRDSYYNEQFF
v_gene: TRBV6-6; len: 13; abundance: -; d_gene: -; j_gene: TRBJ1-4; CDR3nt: TGTGCCAGCAGAGGGGTCCTTAATGAAAAACTGTTTTTT; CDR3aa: CASRGVLNEKLFF
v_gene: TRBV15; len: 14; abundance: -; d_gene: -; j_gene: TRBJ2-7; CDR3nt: TGTGCCACCAGCAGAGGGGTCGCGTCCTACGAGCAGTACTTC; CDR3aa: CATSRGVASYEQYF
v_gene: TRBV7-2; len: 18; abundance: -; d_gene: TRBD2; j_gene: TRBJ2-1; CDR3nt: TGTGCCAGCAGCTTAGACGGACTAGCGGGGGCTTTCTACAATGAGCAGTTCTTC; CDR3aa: CASSLDGLAGAFYNEQFF
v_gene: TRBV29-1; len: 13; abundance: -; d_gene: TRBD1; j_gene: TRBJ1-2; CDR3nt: TGCAGCGTTAAGACAGGGGTCGACTATGGCTACACCTTC; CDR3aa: CSVKTGVDYGYTF
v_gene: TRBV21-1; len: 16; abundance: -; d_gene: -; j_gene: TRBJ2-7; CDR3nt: TGTGCCAGCAGCAAGGAGGACAGAAATATAGCCTACGAGCAGTACTTC; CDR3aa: CASSKEDRNIAYEQYF
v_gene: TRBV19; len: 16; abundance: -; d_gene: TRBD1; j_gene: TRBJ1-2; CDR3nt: TGTGCCAGTAGCCTCACTTTCCCGACAGGGAACATTGGCTACACCTTC; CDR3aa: CASSLTFPTGNIGYTF
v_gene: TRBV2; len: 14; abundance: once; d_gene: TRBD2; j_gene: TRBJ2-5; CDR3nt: TGTGCCAGCTCAAGAGGCGGGGGGGAAGAGACCCAGTACTTC; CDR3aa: CASSRGGGEETQYF
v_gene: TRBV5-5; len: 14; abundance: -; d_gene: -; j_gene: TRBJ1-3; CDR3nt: TGTGCCAGCAGCTCCCAGGTCTCTGGAAACACCATATATTTT; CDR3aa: CASSSQVSGNTIYF
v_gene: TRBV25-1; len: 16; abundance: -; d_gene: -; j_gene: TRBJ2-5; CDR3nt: TGTGCCAGCAGTGAAGGTGCCAGGGTAGGGGAAGAGACCCAGTACTTC; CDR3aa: CASSEGARVGEETQYF
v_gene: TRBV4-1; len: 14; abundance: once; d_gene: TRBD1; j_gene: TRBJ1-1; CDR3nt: TGCGCCAGCAGCCCCGGGACAGTGAACACTGAAGCTTTCTTT; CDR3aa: CASSPGTVNTEAFF
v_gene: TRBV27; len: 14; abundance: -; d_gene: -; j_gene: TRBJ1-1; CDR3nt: TGTGCCAGCAGTTTGTTCCGCGGGGACACTGAAGCTTTCTTT; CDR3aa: CASSLFRGDTEAFF
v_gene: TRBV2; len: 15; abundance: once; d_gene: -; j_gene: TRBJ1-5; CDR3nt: TGTGCCAGCAGTGAAGAGGGGACAATTAATCAGCCCCAGCATTTT; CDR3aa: CASSEEGTINQPQHF
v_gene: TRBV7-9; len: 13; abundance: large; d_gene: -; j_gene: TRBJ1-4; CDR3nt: TGTGCCAGCTCGGAGGGACGAGAAGAAAAACTGTTTTTT; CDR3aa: CASSEGREEKLFF
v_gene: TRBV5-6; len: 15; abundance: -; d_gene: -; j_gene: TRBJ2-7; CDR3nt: TGTGCCAGCAGCGGGACCGGGACGTACTCCTACGAGCAGTACTTC; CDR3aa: CASSGTGTYSYEQYF
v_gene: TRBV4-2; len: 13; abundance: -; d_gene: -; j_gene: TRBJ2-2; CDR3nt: TGTGCCAGCAGCCAAGGGGGCACCGGGGAGCTGTTTTTT; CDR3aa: CASSQGGTGELFF
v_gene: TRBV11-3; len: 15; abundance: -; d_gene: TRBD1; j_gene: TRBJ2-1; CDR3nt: TGTGCCAGCAGCTTGAGACAGGGCTCCTACAATGAGCAGTTCTTC; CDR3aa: CASSLRQGSYNEQFF
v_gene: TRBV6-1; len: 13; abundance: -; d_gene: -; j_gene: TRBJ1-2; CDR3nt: TGTGCCAGCAGTGACCACTCCTCCCATGGCTACACCTTC; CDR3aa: CASSDHSSHGYTF
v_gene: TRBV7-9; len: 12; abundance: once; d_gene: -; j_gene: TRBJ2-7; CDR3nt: TGTGCCAGCAGGATGGGGGGTGACGAGCAGTACTTC; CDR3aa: CASRMGGDEQYF
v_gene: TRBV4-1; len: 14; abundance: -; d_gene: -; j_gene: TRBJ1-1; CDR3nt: TGCGCCAGCAGCCCTAGACAGCCGGGCACTGAAGCTTTCTTT; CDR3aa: CASSPRQPGTEAFF
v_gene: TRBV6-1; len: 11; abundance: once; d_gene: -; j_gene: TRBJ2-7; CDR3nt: TGTGCCAGCAGTGAATTTTACGAGCAGTACTTC; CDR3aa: CASSEFYEQYF
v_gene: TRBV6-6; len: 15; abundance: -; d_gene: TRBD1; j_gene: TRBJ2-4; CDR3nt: TGTGCCAGCAGCCCCCTAAGACAGGGGAGCAACATTCAGTACTTC; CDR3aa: CASSPLRQGSNIQYF
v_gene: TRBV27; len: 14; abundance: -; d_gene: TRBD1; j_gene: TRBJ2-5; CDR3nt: TGTGCCAGCAGTTTGGTAAGGGGGCGTGAGACCCAGTACTTC; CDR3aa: CASSLVRGRETQYF
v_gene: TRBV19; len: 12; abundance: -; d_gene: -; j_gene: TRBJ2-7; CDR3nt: TGTGCCAGTTCGGACAGCCACTACGAGCAGTACTTC; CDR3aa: CASSDSHYEQYF
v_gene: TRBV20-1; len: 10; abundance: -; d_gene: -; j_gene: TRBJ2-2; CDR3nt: TGCAGTGCTAGGGAAGGGGAGCTGTTTTTT; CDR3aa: CSAREGELFF
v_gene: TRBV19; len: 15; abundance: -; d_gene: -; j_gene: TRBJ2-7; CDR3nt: TGTGCCAGTAGTATTGGCTTCGGTCACCTCGACGAGCAGTACTTC; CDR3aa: CASSIGFGHLDEQYF